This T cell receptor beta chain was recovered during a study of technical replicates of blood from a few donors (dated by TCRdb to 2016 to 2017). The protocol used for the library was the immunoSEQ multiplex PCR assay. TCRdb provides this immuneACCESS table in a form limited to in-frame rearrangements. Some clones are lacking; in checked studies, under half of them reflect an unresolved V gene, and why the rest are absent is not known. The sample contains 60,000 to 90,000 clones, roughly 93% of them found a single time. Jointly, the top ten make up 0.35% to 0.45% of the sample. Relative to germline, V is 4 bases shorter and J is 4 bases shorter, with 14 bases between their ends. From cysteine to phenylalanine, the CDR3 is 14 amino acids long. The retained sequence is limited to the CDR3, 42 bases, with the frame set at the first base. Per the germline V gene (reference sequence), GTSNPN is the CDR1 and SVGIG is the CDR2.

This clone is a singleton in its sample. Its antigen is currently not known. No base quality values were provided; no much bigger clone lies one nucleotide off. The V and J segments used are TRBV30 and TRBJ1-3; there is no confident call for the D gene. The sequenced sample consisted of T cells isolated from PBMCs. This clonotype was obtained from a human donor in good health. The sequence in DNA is TGTGCCTGGACCCCCCCAGACTGGGGAAACACCATATATTTT. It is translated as CAWTPPDWGNTIYF.